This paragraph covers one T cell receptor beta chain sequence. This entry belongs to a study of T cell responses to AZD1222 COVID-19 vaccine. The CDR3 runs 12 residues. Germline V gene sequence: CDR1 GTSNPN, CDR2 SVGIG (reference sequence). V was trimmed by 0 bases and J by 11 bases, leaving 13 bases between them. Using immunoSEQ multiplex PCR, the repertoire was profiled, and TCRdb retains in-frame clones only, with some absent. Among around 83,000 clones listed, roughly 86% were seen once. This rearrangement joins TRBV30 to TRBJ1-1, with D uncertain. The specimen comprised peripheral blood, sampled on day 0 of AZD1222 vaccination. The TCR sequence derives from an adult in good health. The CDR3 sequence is CAWSVSSEGAFF. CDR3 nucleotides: TGTGCCTGGAGTGTATCCTCCGAAGGGGCTTTCTTT. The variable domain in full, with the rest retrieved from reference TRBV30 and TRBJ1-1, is SQTIHQWPATLVQPVGSPLSLECTVEGTSNPNLYWYRQAAGRGLQLLFYSVGIGQISSEVPQNLSASRPQDRQFILSSKKLLLSDSGFYLCAWSVSSEGAFFGQGTRLTVV.